This is a list of T cell receptor beta chains from one sample in a study of T cell changes during pregnancy in multiple sclerosis. Sequencing used immunoSEQ multiplex PCR; TCRdb keeps in-frame clones, though not all of them. The sample holds about 46,000 clones, over 90% seen once. The source was peripheral blood, collected in the third trimester of pregnancy. All receptors derive from a female donor with multiple sclerosis, enrolled in a pregnancy study. The CDR3 runs from the conserved cysteine through the conserved F or W. A D gene is named only where the DNA matches it firmly. Part of the rows lack a size; the others show once, few, many or a class for expanded clones.

cdr3_length clone_size d_call j_call v_call cdr3_nt cdr3_aa
17 - TRBD2 TRBJ2-1 TRBV11-3 TGTGCCAGCAGCTTCCTCGGGACTAGCGGGACATACAATGAGCAGTTCTTC CASSFLGTSGTYNEQFF
18 - - TRBJ2-7 TRBV7-9 TGTGCCAGCAGCTTAGCGGCCTCTACAGGGTCGAAAACCTACGAGCAGTACTTC CASSLAASTGSKTYEQYF
17 - TRBD1 TRBJ2-5 TRBV14 TGTGCCAGCAGCCAAGTTGGGACAGGGAGGTTTGTGGAGACCCAGTACTTC CASSQVGTGRFVETQYF
12 once TRBD1 TRBJ2-7 TRBV6-6 TGTGCCAGCAGTTCCCAGGGTGTAGCAGGGGGCTTC CASSSQGVAGGF
14 - - TRBJ2-3 TRBV5-4 TGTGCCAGCAGCTTGGATTATGAGGCAGATACGCAGTATTTT CASSLDYEADTQYF
16 - TRBD1 TRBJ2-5 TRBV6-1 TGTGCCAGCAGTGAAGGGACAGGGGACCCCCAAGAGACCCAGTACTTC CASSEGTGDPQETQYF
12 - - TRBJ1-1 TRBV18 TGTGCCAGCTCGACCGGGGTCAGCGAAGCTTTCTTT CASSTGVSEAFF
15 once TRBD1 TRBJ2-2 TRBV4-1 TGCGCCAGCAGCCCTGGGACAGGGGGTACCGGGGAGCTGTTTTTT CASSPGTGGTGELFF
15 - - TRBJ1-1 TRBV9 TGTGCCAGCAGCGCCTCCAGGGGCCACCCAGGAGGAGCTTTCTTT CASSASRGHPGGAFF
16 - TRBD1 TRBJ1-4 TRBV19 TGTGCCAGTAGTACCGGGACAGGGATTGCTAATGAAAAACTGTTTTTT CASSTGTGIANEKLFF
16 - TRBD1 TRBJ2-7 TRBV7-8 TGTGCCAGCAGCCAGGGCCCTCGGACAGGGATATACGAGCAGTACTTC CASSQGPRTGIYEQYF
13 - TRBD1 TRBJ1-1 TRBV19 TGTGCCTCAACCCCAGGGGGCAAGACTGAAGCTTTCTTT CASTPGGKTEAFF
12 - TRBD2 TRBJ2-7 TRBV6-5 TGTGCCAGCAGGGCGGGAGGAAGCGAGCAGTACTTC CASRAGGSEQYF
15 - - TRBJ2-3 TRBV5-4 TGTGCCAGCAGCTTGGTATCCCCACCAGGTGATACGCAGTATTTT CASSLVSPPGDTQYF
16 few TRBD2 TRBJ2-3 TRBV6-4 TGTGCCAGCAGTGACTCGGAGCGGGAGGGCCCAGATACGCAGTATTTT CASSDSEREGPDTQYF
13 - - TRBJ1-5 TRBV19 TGTGCCAGTAGTATAGGAGGAGTACAGCCCCAGCATTTT CASSIGGVQPQHF
12 - - TRBJ2-3 TRBV9 TGTGCCAGCCGACTCCGAACAGATACGCAGTATTTT CASRLRTDTQYF
16 - TRBD2 TRBJ2-1 TRBV11-2 TGTGCCAGCAGCCCGCTAGCGGGGAGCTCCTACAATGAGCAGTTCTTC CASSPLAGSSYNEQFF
14 - TRBD1 TRBJ2-3 TRBV7-9 TGTGCCAGCAGCATACAGGGGAGCACAGATACGCAGTATTTT CASSIQGSTDTQYF